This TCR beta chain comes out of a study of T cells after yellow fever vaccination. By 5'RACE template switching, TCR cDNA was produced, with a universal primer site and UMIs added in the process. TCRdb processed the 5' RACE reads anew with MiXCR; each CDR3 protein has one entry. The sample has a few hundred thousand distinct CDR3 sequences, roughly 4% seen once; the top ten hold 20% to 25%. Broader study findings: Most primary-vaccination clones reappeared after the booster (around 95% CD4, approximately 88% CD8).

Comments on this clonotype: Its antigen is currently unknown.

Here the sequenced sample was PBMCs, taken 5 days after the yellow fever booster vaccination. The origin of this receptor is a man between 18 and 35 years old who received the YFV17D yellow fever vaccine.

The CDR3 protein is CASRTGALGNTIYF. The CDR3 DNA follows: TGTGCCAGCAGGACAGGGGCGCTTGGAAACACCATATATTTT. This rearrangement joins TRBV6-5 to TRBJ1-3; 8 bases are shared with TRBD1. The CDR3 totals 14 residues. The V and J ends lost 6 bases and 3 bases, in that order; junction bases with no gene match: 4. Germline values: CDR1 MNHEY, CDR2 SVGAGI.